Below, one T cell receptor beta chain is given with its context. Per germline, CDR1 SGHTA and CDR2 FQGNSA. This CDR3 is built from 15 residues. The V gene end was trimmed by 2 bases and the J gene end by 7 bases; junction bases not matched to a gene: 9. The table came from immunoSEQ multiplex PCR; TCRdb's copy has only in-frame clones and leaves some out. The sample lists 100,000 to 150,000 clones, roughly 90% occurring once. This entry is derived from a study of blood T cell repertoires in COVID-19. This receptor was obtained from a man in his 60s with COVID-19, enrolled during active disease. Sequencing was performed on peripheral blood. The chain recombines TRBV7-2 with TRBJ1-2; 8 bases are a match to TRBD1. The CDR3 is CASSLTLDRGSGYTF. CDR3 sequence (DNA): TGTGCCAGCAGCTTAACTTTAGACAGGGGAAGTGGCTACACCTTC.